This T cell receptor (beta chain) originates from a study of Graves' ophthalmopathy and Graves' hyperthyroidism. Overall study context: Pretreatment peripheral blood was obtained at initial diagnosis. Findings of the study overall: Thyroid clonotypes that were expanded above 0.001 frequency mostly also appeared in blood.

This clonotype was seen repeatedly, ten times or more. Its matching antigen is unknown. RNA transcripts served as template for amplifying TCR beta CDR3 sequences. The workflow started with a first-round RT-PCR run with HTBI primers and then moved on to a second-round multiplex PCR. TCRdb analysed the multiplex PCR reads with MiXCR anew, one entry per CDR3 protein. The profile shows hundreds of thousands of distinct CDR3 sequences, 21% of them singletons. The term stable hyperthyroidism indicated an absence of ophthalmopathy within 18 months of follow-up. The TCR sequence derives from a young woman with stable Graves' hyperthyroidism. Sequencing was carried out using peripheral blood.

The CDR3 sequence: CASSGPDRSNTEAFF. CDR3 DNA: TGTGCCAGCAGTGGCCCAGACCGATCGAACACTGAAGCTTTCTTT. The chain joins TRBV6-1 to TRBJ1-1, with D uncertain. Germline V lookup: CDR1 MNHNS, CDR2 SASEGT. Trimming took 4 bases from V and 1 from J, leaving 13 bases between them. This CDR3 region has 15 residues.